This T cell receptor (beta chain) was profiled in a study of blood T cell repertoires in COVID-19. Study context: Donors in the United States, Italy and Spain gave samples during acute or convalescent COVID-19. Nucleic acid was either cDNA or gDNA, and it came from T cells, B-cell-depleted T cells, or PBMCs.

With 2 bases clipped from V and 6 bases from J, the junction kept 7 bases outside the gene matches. The germline CDR1 and CDR2 sequences are SGHNT and YYREEE (reference sequence). This CDR3 comprises 15 residues. Original processing methods: Using reference gene primer amplification, nucleated cell counts were estimated. The repertoire was sequenced with immunoSEQ multiplex PCR; TCRdb's copy has only in-frame clones and lacks some. Clonal size and the V and J genes are those of that table, whereas D and trimming came from the DNA. The sample shows 200,000 or so clones, around 90% of them seen only once.

The sequence derives from a man in his sixties who had recovered from COVID-19. The sequenced sample was peripheral blood. The chain couples TRBV5-4 to TRBJ2-5; the match to TRBD2 covers 10 bases. The CDR3 is CASSFEVAGGKTQYF. The CDR3 DNA reads TGTGCCAGCAGCTTCGAAGTAGCGGGGGGTAAGACCCAGTACTTC.